This T cell receptor (beta chain) emerged from a study of blood T cell repertoires in COVID-19. This clone has just a few counts. CDR1 is SGHRS and CDR2 is YFSETQ in the germline V gene. CDR3 size: 14 residues. Trimming removed 3 bases from V and 6 bases from J; junction bases left unmatched: 2. TCRdb keeps only in-frame clones here, not all; method: immunoSEQ multiplex PCR. The sample contains around 77,000 clones, 70% to 90% of which appear only once. The source material was peripheral blood. The sequence was collected from a man aged 65-85 years with active or convalescent COVID-19. The chain uses TRBV5-1 and TRBJ1-4, with 10 bases matching TRBD1. The CDR3 nucleotides are TGCGCCAGCAGCTCCGGGACAGGGGATGAAAAACTGTTTTTT. Translated, it gives CASSSGTGDEKLFF.